This T cell receptor beta chain was recovered during a study of blood T cell repertoires in COVID-19. Study background: Specimens from acute and convalescent COVID-19 originated in the United States, Italy and Spain. Nucleic acid was either cDNA or gDNA, and it came from T cells, B-cell-depleted T cells, or PBMCs.

Authors' methods: Reference gene primer amplification gave nucleated cell count estimates. Measured with immunoSEQ multiplex PCR; TCRdb has only the in-frame clones, and not every one. V and J calls and clone size come straight from that table; D and trimming were deduced from the DNA. The repertoire includes around 130,000 clones, 75% to 90% of them detected once, and about 18% sits in the top ten. For recovered donors of Cohort 3, there were two negative PCRs, clearance, or symptom resolution. Sequencing was performed on PBMCs or T cells enriched from blood (not recorded which). This clonotype was obtained from a man aged 25-40 years who had recovered from COVID-19.

The DNA of the CDR3 is TGTGCCAGCAGTGAAACGCCAGGGGGCAATCAGCCCCAGCATTTT. Protein sequence: CASSETPGGNQPQHF. The V and J genes are TRBV2 and TRBJ1-5; maybe TRBD1 (6 bases). V lost 2 bases and J lost 2, with 10 bases in between. The CDR3 contains 15 residues. CDR1 is SNHLY, CDR2 FYNNEI, per germline. The full variable domain, its missing parts supplied by reference TRBV2 and TRBJ1-5, is EPEVTQTPSHQVTQMGQEVILRCVPISNHLYFYWYRQILGQKVEFLVSFYNNEISEKSEIFDDQFSVERPDGSNFTLKIRSTKLEDSAMYFCASSETPGGNQPQHFGDGTRLSIL.